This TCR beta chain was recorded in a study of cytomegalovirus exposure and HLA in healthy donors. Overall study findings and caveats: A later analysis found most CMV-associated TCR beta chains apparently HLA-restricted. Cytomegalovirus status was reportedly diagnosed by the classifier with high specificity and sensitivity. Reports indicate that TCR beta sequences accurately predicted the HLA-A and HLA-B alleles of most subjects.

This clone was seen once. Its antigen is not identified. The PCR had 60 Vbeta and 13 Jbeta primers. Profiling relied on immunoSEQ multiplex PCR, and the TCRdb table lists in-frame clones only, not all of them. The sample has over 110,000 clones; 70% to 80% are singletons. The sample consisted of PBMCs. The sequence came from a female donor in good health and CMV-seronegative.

CDR3 sequence: CASSIGAPPNEQYF. CDR3 nucleotides: TGTGCCAGTAGTATAGGCGCCCCACCCAACGAGCAGTACTTC. The gene calls are TRBV19 and TRBJ2-7; D ambiguous. This CDR3 spans 14 amino acids. Trimming took off 1 base at V and 5 bases at J, with 12 bases between the two ends. CDR1 and CDR2 (germline): LNHDA, SQIVND (reference sequence).